Below are 5 T cell receptor beta chains sequenced from a single sample in a study of regulatory T cells in long-lasting Graves disease. CDR3 regions were amplified by Arm-PCR using iRepertoire HTBI primers to build TCR beta libraries. One entry per CDR3 protein results from TCRdb running MiXCR on the multiplex PCR reads. The data hold hundreds of thousands of distinct CDR3 sequences, with approximately 15% observed a single time. The time point here: newly diagnosed GD, antithyroid drugs for less than 3 months. RNA extracted from PBMCs served as the sequencing template. This sample also appeared in a second study, on T cells in Graves' hyperthyroidism and ophthalmopathy.

Material: peripheral blood mononuclear cells (PBMCs), obtained at new diagnosis, from a patient treated with antithyroid drugs. The receptors originated from a man younger than 45 with Graves disease.

This clonotype was detected ten times or more. CDR3 sequence (DNA): TGTGCCAGCAGTTGGGTTCCGGACACTGAAGCTTTCTTT. Residues: CASSWVPDTEAFF. The rearrangement links TRBV11-3 to TRBJ1-1; no clear D gene. This CDR3 is 13 amino acids long. Germline values: CDR1 SGHNT, CDR2 YENEEA. V was trimmed by 6 bases and J by 3 bases, leaving 11 bases between them.

This clonotype was recorded many times. The V and J genes are TRBV2 and TRBJ1-1; D is perhaps TRBD1 (5 bases). CDR1 SNHLY and CDR2 FYNNEI come from the germline V gene. Trimming left V 6 bases short and J 3 bases short, with 11 bases between. The CDR3 runs to 13 residues. Here the CDR3 reads CASSAGTYTEAFF. The CDR3 region has the DNA TGTGCCAGCAGCGCCGGGACCTACACTGAAGCTTTCTTT. Complete variable domain (other parts from reference TRBV2 and TRBJ1-1): EPEVTQTPSHQVTQMGQEVILRCVPISNHLYFYWYRQILGQKVEFLVSFYNNEISEKSEIFDDQFSVERPDGSNFTLKIRSTKLEDSAMYFCASSAGTYTEAFFGQGTRLTVV.

This clonotype was seen only a few times. This chain connects TRBV5-8 to TRBJ2-1; D is undetermined. V was pared by 4 bases and J by 8 bases, with 19 bases between. There are 15 residues in the CDR3. CDR1 and CDR2 (germline): SGHTS, YDEGEE. For the CDR3, the DNA is TGTGCCAGCAGCCAAGGACCCATAGAGGTTGATGAGCAGTTCTTC. Encoded protein: CASSQGPIEVDEQFF.

At least ten counts were recorded for this clonotype. J is TRBJ2-5 and V is TRBV2; D perhaps matches TRBD1 (5 bases). The CDR3 is made up of 16 amino acids. V lost 0 bases to trimming and J lost 5 bases, with 16 bases between them. Germline V gene lookup returns CDR1 SNHLY and CDR2 FYNNEI. The CDR3: CASSEAGQGPSETQYF. CDR3 in DNA: TGTGCCAGCAGTGAAGCAGGTCAGGGCCCTTCGGAGACCCAGTACTTC.

This rearrangement joins TRBV5-1 to TRBJ1-4; D perhaps matches TRBD1 (6 bases). From germline, CDR1 is SGHRS and CDR2 YFSETQ. The CDR3 extends over 15 amino acids. V was shortened by 0 bases and J by 5 bases, with 11 bases between the two germline ends. The CDR3 region is CASSLAGALNEKLFF. In nucleotides, the CDR3 is TGCGCCAGCAGCTTGGCAGGGGCGTTGAATGAAAAACTGTTTTTT.